This T cell receptor (beta chain) was captured in a study of cytomegalovirus exposure and HLA in healthy donors. Broader study findings: Further analysis, carried out later, found HLA-associated TCR beta chains more clonally expanded than equally common other chains. Presence/absence analyses assumed roughly uniform sequencing depth across donors, which may not hold. What a later analysis showed was that several of the most significant clusters appeared linked to common viral pathogens.

Although they were nominally healthy when sampled, donors likely had unrecorded immune exposures. Germline CDR1 reads MNHEY; CDR2 reads SMNVEV (reference sequence). The CDR3 extends over 15 amino acids. Trimming shortened V by 0 bases and J by 10 bases, and 15 bases separated the two germline ends. Amplification used 60 Vbeta primers and 13 Jbeta primers. Assay used: immunoSEQ multiplex PCR; TCRdb lists only in-frame clones, some missing. The sample lists about 78,000 clones, 72% seen once, with around 10% in the top ten. With respect to this clone: Its target is not known.

The specimen sequenced was PBMCs. The chain links TRBV27 to TRBJ1-4; maybe TRBD1 (6 bases). This receptor was taken from a woman in her forties in good health and CMV-seropositive. CDR3 bases: TGTGCCAGCAGTTTATCGCGACAGGCCATCGGAAAACTGTTTTTT. This codes for CASSLSRQAIGKLFF.